This T cell receptor (beta chain) comes out of a study of human T cells and chemical hapten exposure. This clonotype has only a few counts. Its specificity is unknown. Time point described: patch test 3, about 24 weeks after DPC sensitization. The sample's treatment: therapeutic diphenylcyclopropenone sensitization with weekly scalp DPC. Blood collection happened ahead of applying each patch test. Sample donors consisted of patients with alopecia, aged 18 to 70 years, who were suitable for DPC. Study-wide findings and caveats: Positively correlated with patch test score were the counts of PT1 expanded TCRs. Significantly more large CDR3 similarity clusters were formed by expanded TCRs than by controls.

The germline gives CDR1 SGHRS, CDR2 YFSETQ. The CDR3 covers 15 residues. The V gene lost 5 bases and the J gene lost 6 bases, with 18 bases spanning the gap. TCRdb re-called the RACE reads through MiXCR, storing one row per CDR3 protein. Of about 190,000 distinct CDR3 sequences in the sample, around 25% were seen once. The chain links TRBV5-1 to TRBJ2-1, with D perhaps given as TRBD1 or TRBD2 (5 bases each). This sequence was found in a woman aged 40-49 years with alopecia areata. Some clones in this sample may be carry-over from other donors' samples. This sample comprised whole blood, obtained in connection with sensitization to the hapten diphenylcyclopropenone (DPC). For the CDR3, the DNA is TGCGCCAGCAGGGAGACCCGGGGCCAGTTCAATGAGCAGTTCTTC. Its translation is CASRETRGQFNEQFF.